This T cell receptor beta chain was sequenced in a study of a mutant IDH1 vaccine in newly diagnosed glioma. Study details: Males made up roughly 60% and females approximately 40% of treated patients, whose mean age was 40.4 years.

The time point denotes: baseline, week 1 (first vaccination visit). The treatment: pre-vaccination baseline after standard-of-care therapy. With 10 bases removed from V and 3 bases from J, the gap between germline ends came to 12 bases. The CDR3 runs 13 residues. CDR1 and CDR2 (germline): SGHDN, FVKESK. The repertoire was sequenced with immunoSEQ multiplex PCR; TCRdb's copy has only in-frame clones and lacks some. The data show nearly 70,000 clones, approximately 79% seen once. The sample here was PBMCs, taken from a glioma patient treated with radiotherapy, temozolomide or both. The source is a man aged 50 or older with glioma. V is TRBV14 and J is TRBJ2-2; D gene unclear. CDR3 DNA: TGTGCCACGTCCCGGAAGGACACCGGGGAGCTGTTTTTT. It encodes CATSRKDTGELFF.